This T cell receptor beta chain was profiled in a study of T cell responses to AZD1222 COVID-19 vaccine. Study-level points and caveats: Just 5 to 7 AZD1222 recipients were seropositive at baseline. Once two AZD1222 doses were given, Spike-specific TCR breadth and depth went up. Per reports, nearly half of all spike-specific TCRs target regions that are unmutated in variants. Females outnumbered males among donors, who were mostly white British; clonal diversity was possibly underestimated.

A few counts support this clone. Its antigen is unidentified. Germline V gene sequence: CDR1 KGHSH, CDR2 LQKENI. Trimming left V 4 bases short and J 8 bases short, with 15 bases between. The CDR3 spans 15 residues. The assay was immunoSEQ multiplex PCR, and TCRdb's table has in-frame clones only and misses some. The sample records about 190,000 clones, about 90% being singletons. The input for sequencing was peripheral blood, taken on day 0 of MenACWY control vaccination. The receptor was isolated from an adult in good health. This sequence joins TRBV18 and TRBJ1-6; perhaps TRBD1 as D (6 bases). This CDR3 reads CASSLRYREYSPLHF. The CDR3 bases are TGTGCCAGCTCACTCCGATACAGGGAGTATTCACCCCTCCACTTT.